This entry is about one TCR beta chain. These data belong to a study of T cell changes during pregnancy in multiple sclerosis. Germline assignment: CDR1 MNHEY and CDR2 SMNVEV (reference sequence). The V and J ends lost 5 bases and 6 bases, in that order; junction bases with no gene match: 9. This CDR3 has 16 amino acids. Generated by immunoSEQ multiplex PCR, the TCRdb table keeps only in-frame clones and is missing some. The table shows 35,000 to 55,000 clones, with over 90% occurring only once. The source is a female donor with multiple sclerosis, enrolled in a pregnancy study. The starting material was peripheral blood, obtained in the third trimester of pregnancy. The chain carries TRBV27 and TRBJ2-1, with 11 bases matching TRBD2. Written as DNA, the CDR3 is TGTGCCAGCAGTGTGCTAACTAGCGGGAGACCCAATGAGCAGTTCTTC. Encoded protein: CASSVLTSGRPNEQFF.